These 22 T cell receptor beta chains originate from one sample sequenced in a study of blood T cells in healthy people across ages. The authors ran a second PCR of about 7 to 11 cycles using a sample-barcoded 5' primer and a J-beta primer mix. TCRdb re-derived calls from the 5' RACE reads in MiXCR, one entry per CDR3 protein. Here the sample spans around 800,000 distinct CDR3 sequences, under 55% being singletons. Sequenced sample: blood. The receptors stem from a man aged 55-75 years in good health.

V and J are TRBV7-8 and TRBJ2-5; D is perhaps TRBD1 or TRBD2 (5 bases each). The DNA end is a closer match to TRBJ2-7, so the J assignment may be wrong. Germline-derived CDR1 and CDR2 are SGHVS and FQNEAQ. The CDR3 extends over 14 amino acids. As DNA, the CDR3 is TGTGCCAGCAGCTCCAAGGGGAGACTAAACGAGCAGTACTTC. It codes for CASSSKGRLNEQYF.

This clonotype was counted ten times or more. The chain employs TRBV29-1 and TRBJ1-2; the D is unclear. Germline V gene data show CDR1 as SQVTM and CDR2 as ANQGSEA. With 4 bases removed from V and 5 bases from J, the gap between germline ends came to 8 bases. The CDR3 is 11 residues long. CDR3 region: CSVVGGYGYTF. In nucleotides, the CDR3 is TGCAGCGTTGTGGGAGGGTATGGCTACACCTTC.

The V and J genes are TRBV6-5 and TRBJ2-3; tentatively, D is TRBD1 or TRBD2 (5 bases each). Trimming left V 4 bases short and J 7 bases short, with 18 bases between. The length of the CDR3 is 15 residues. Germline CDR1 MNHEY, CDR2 SVGAGI. Here the CDR3 DNA reads TGTGCCAGCAGTTCGGCAGGGACGCAAGGAAATACGCAGTATTTT. Protein product: CASSSAGTQGNTQYF.

A single count supports this clonotype. This chain connects TRBV20-1 to TRBJ2-1; 7 positions agree with TRBD2. CDR3 length: 15 residues. V dropped 1 base and J dropped 0; count of bases not matched to a gene: 3. Germline V gives CDR1 DFQATT, CDR2 SNEGSKA (reference sequence). Here the CDR3 DNA reads TGCAGTGCTAGAGGGGAGGGGTTCTCCTACAATGAGCAGTTCTTC. It yields the protein CSARGEGFSYNEQFF.

This clonotype has ten or more counts. The chain links TRBV13 to TRBJ2-3, with 7 bases aligning to TRBD1. Per germline, CDR1 PRHDT and CDR2 FYEKMQ (reference sequence). The junction had 4 bases not matched to a gene; V was cut back by 5 bases and J by 5 bases. There are 13 residues in the CDR3. The CDR3 region is CASSQTGEDTQYF. The CDR3 DNA reads TGTGCCAGCAGCCAAACAGGGGAAGATACGCAGTATTTT. Full variable domain (outside the CDR3, taken from reference TRBV13 and TRBJ2-3): AAGVIQSPRHLIKEKRETATLKCYPIPRHDTVYWYQQGPGQDPQFLISFYEKMQSDKGSIPDRFSAQQFSDYHSELNMSSLELGDSALYFCASSQTGEDTQYFGPGTRLTVL.

V and J are TRBV3-1 and TRBJ2-7; 9 nucleotides match TRBD2. This CDR3 has 16 amino acids. V lost 2 bases, J lost 0 bases, and 5 bases stayed unmatched. Germline V CDR1 and CDR2: LGHDT, YNNKEL (reference sequence). CDR3 in amino acids: CASSQSSGGSSYEQYF. The CDR3 nucleotides are TGTGCCAGCAGCCAAAGTAGCGGGGGTAGCTCCTACGAGCAGTACTTC.

Ten or more counts support this clonotype. The chain joins TRBV6-5 to TRBJ2-1; 9 bases fit TRBD2. The CDR3 contains 15 residues. The junction had 7 bases not matched to a gene; V was cut back by 0 bases and J by 10 bases. In germline, CDR1 is MNHEY, CDR2 SVGAGI. The CDR3 region is CASSYSAGGSKEQFF. Written as DNA, the CDR3 is TGTGCCAGCAGTTACTCGGCGGGGGGGTCTAAAGAGCAGTTCTTC.

This clonotype turned up a few times. The chain uses TRBV9 and TRBJ1-6, with unresolved D. The germline V gene has CDR1 SGDLS and CDR2 YYNGEE. V lost 1 base and J lost 4, with 12 bases in between. CDR3 size: 16 residues. The CDR3 reads CASSVTYDLYNSPLHF. The CDR3 nucleotides are TGTGCCAGCAGCGTAACCTACGATCTGTATAATTCACCCCTCCACTTT.

The chain uses TRBV12-3 or TRBV12-4 and TRBJ2-3; maybe TRBD1 (5 bases). The CDR3 has 14 residues. V was pared by 2 bases and J by 6 bases, with 12 bases between. The CDR3 loop reads CASSLSAKGDTQYF. In DNA, the CDR3 is TGTGCCAGCAGTTTATCTGCAAAGGGGGATACGCAGTATTTT.

The V gene is TRBV11-2, the J gene TRBJ1-1; tentative D call: TRBD1 (6 bases). CDR1 is SGHAT, CDR2 FQNNGV, per germline. This CDR3 has 17 residues. Between the trimmed V and J ends, which lost 4 bases and 0 bases, there was a span of 18 bases. The CDR3 region has the DNA TGTGCCAGCAGCTCAAGGACAGAATTTAATATGAACACTGAAGCTTTCTTT. This translates into CASSSRTEFNMNTEAFF. The whole variable domain, filled in from reference TRBV11-2 and TRBJ1-1, reads EAGVAQSPRYKIIEKRQSVAFWCNPISGHATLYWYQQILGQGPKLLIQFQNNGVVDDSQLPKDRFSAERLKGVDSTLKIQPAKLEDSAVYLCASSSRTEFNMNTEAFFGQGTRLTVV.

This clonotype was recorded once. This chain connects TRBV12-3 or TRBV12-4 to TRBJ1-4, with D unresolved. V lost 5 bases and J 8 bases, leaving 18 bases between the germline ends. The CDR3 loop spans 15 amino acids. The CDR3 loop reads CASSPARVMAEKLFF. For the CDR3, the DNA is TGTGCCAGCAGTCCTGCCCGAGTTATGGCGGAAAAACTGTTTTTT.

This clonotype was seen more than once but under ten times. The chain links TRBV7-3 to TRBJ2-3; 7 bases agree with TRBD2. The germline gives CDR1 SGHTA, CDR2 FQGTGA. Unmatched junction bases numbered 3, after V lost 0 bases and J lost 0 bases. The CDR3 spans 16 residues. The CDR3 DNA reads as TGTGCCAGCAGCTTAACCGGCGGGGGTAGCACAGATACGCAGTATTTT. The encoded protein is CASSLTGGGSTDTQYF.

This chain joins TRBV7-9 and TRBJ2-7; D is possibly TRBD2 (6 bases). The CDR3 consists of 15 residues. Germline V gene data show CDR1 as SEHNR and CDR2 as FQNEAQ (reference sequence). The germline V and J ends were trimmed by 1 base and 4 bases, with 14 bases remaining between them. DNA for the CDR3: TGTGCCAGCAGCTTAGGGCTGGGCGGGATATACGAGCAGTACTTC. Protein: CASSLGLGGIYEQYF.

The chain is built from TRBV18 and TRBJ2-5; TRBD1 is a possible D gene (5 bases). V was cut by 6 bases and J by 4 bases, with 15 bases left in between. This CDR3 spans 14 amino acids. Germline-derived CDR1 and CDR2 are KGHSH and LQKENI. CDR3 coding DNA: TGTGCCAGCTCTCTGGGGCGTAAACCAGAGACCCAGTACTTC. It translates to CASSLGRKPETQYF.

In its sample, this clonotype was seen a few times. The chain couples TRBV9 to TRBJ1-4; no firm D call. Germline CDR1 and CDR2: SGDLS and YYNGEE. Trimming removed 6 bases from V and 0 bases from J, with 12 bases in between. This CDR3 region has 15 residues. The CDR3 region is CASTPGGTTNEKLFF. DNA for the CDR3: TGTGCCAGCACCCCGGGCGGAACAACTAATGAAAAACTGTTTTTT.

The chain has TRBV15 and TRBJ2-1; D gene unclear. Germline V gene lookup returns CDR1 LNHNV and CDR2 YYDKDF (reference sequence). Between the trimmed V and J ends, which lost 3 bases and 0 bases, there was a span of 9 bases. The CDR3 contains 15 residues. CDR3 nucleotides: TGTGCCACCAGCAGTTCCAGGAGCTCCTACAATGAGCAGTTCTTC. Translation gives CATSSSRSSYNEQFF.

The sample holds a few counts of this clonotype. This rearrangement joins TRBV7-2 to TRBJ2-7; D is unclear. Germline V gene data show CDR1 as SGHTA and CDR2 as FQGNSA. This CDR3 region has 12 residues. Trimming took 2 bases from V and 3 from J, leaving 5 bases between them. This CDR3 is CASSLNLYEQYF. In DNA, the CDR3 is TGTGCCAGCAGCTTAAATCTCTACGAGCAGTACTTC.

There are a few counts of this clonotype. The chain carries TRBV6-2 or TRBV6-3 and TRBJ2-5; TRBD2 matches at 7 bases. The assigned J gene may be wrong: the sequence end matches TRBJ2-1 better. Germline CDR1 reads MNHEY; CDR2 reads SVGEGT. The CDR3 is 14 amino acids. The CDR3 loop reads CASSPTSPQETQFF. The CDR3, as DNA: TGTGCCAGCAGCCCGACTAGCCCCCAAGAGACCCAGTTCTTC.

The chain carries TRBV5-1 and TRBJ2-5; D unclear. Germline V gene sequence: CDR1 SGHRS, CDR2 YFSETQ. This CDR3 spans 13 amino acids. Trimming left V 5 bases short and J 4 bases short, with 12 bases between. The CDR3 DNA follows: TGCGCCAGCAGTTCTCCCAGTTTAGAGACCCAGTACTTC. Translating gives CASSSPSLETQYF.

V gene TRBV29-1 combines with J gene TRBJ2-3; D is possibly TRBD2 (5 bases). Trimming stripped 3 bases from V and 2 bases from J, with 21 bases between. CDR1 is SQVTM and CDR2 is ANQGSEA in the germline V gene. The CDR3 is 17 amino acids. The CDR3 DNA sequence: TGCAGCGTTGACGAGGGCGGCACAGTGTCCAACACAGATACGCAGTATTTT. Amino acid sequence: CSVDEGGTVSNTDTQYF.

This clonotype was seen a handful of times. The chain couples TRBV6-6 to TRBJ2-1; 7 bases line up with TRBD1. Unmatched junction bases numbered 5, after V lost 8 bases and J lost 4 bases. Germline loops: CDR1 MNHNY, CDR2 SVGAGI (reference sequence). The CDR3 has 13 residues. This CDR3 is CASGDSPYNEQFF. In DNA, the CDR3 is TGTGCCAGCGGGGACAGCCCTTACAATGAGCAGTTCTTC.

The CDR3 loop is CASSFYRYSPLHF. The CDR3 DNA follows: TGTGCCAGCAGTTTCTACAGGTATTCACCCCTCCACTTT. The gene calls are TRBV12-3 or TRBV12-4 and TRBJ1-6; D may be TRBD1 (5 bases). The CDR3 has 13 residues. V lost 3 bases, J lost 8 bases, and 8 bases lay in between.